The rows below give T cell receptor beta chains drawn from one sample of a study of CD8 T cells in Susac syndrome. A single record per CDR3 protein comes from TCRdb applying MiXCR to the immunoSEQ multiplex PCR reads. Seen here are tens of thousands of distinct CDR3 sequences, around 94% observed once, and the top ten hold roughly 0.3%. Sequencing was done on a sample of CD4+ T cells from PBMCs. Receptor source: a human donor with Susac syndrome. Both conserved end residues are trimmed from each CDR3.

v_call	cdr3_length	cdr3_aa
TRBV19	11	ASRGNGLREQF
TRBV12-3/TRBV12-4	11	ASSLTVAYEQY
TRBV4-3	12	ASSQAFSTGELF
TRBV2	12	ASSEARLHNEQF
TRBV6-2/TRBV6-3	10	ASSRGDSPLH
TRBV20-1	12	SATPSDSTDTQY
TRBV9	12	ASSVSLSTGELF
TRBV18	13	ASSPGQGMNTEAF
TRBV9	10	ASSETGETQY
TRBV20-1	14	SARALAGGGTDTQY
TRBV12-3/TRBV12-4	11	ASSPIRNSPLH
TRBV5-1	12	ASSLEPSNQPQH
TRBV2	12	ATLLSGGINEQF
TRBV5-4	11	ASSDYELRGQY
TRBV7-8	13	ASSRRGQGYNEQF
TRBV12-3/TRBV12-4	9	ASRAGNTQY
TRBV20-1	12	SARGWTANYGYT
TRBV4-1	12	ASSLDALSYEQY
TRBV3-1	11	ASSLTFGGPQH
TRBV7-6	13	ASSLGAGGADTQY